The entry below describes one T cell receptor (beta chain). Clones were sequenced by immunoSEQ multiplex PCR, and TCRdb holds only the in-frame ones, with some missing. The table includes roughly 77,000 clones, about nine tenths detected once. The CDR3 is 15 amino acids. Germline-derived CDR1 and CDR2 are MNHEY and SVGEGT. The ends were cut back, 6 bases at V and 4 bases at J, with 18 bases in the middle. These data are taken from a study of T cell responses to AZD1222 COVID-19 vaccine. Sequences were derived from peripheral blood, sampled 28 days after the second AZD1222 dose. The source is an adult who received the AZD1222 COVID-19 vaccine. The V call is TRBV6-2 or TRBV6-3, the J call TRBJ1-1; D is uncertain. CDR3 nucleotide sequence: TGTGCCAGCAGCGGGCACTTCATTCGTGTCACTGAAGCTTTCTTT. It encodes CASSGHFIRVTEAFF.